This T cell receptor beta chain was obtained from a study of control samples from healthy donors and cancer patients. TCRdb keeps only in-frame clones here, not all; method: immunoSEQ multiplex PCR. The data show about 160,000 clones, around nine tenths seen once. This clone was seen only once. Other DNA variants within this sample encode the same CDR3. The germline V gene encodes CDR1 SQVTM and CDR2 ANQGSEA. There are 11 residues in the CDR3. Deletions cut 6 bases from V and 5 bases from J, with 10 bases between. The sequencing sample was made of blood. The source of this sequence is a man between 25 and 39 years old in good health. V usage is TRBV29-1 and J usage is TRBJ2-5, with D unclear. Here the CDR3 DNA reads TGCAGCGTCAAGGGTGGGGAGACCCAGTACTTC. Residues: CSVKGGETQYF.